This T cell receptor (beta chain) emerged from a study of PD-L1 blockade in urothelial cancer. Study-level information: At some point between 2013 and 2015, patients got going on atezolizumab, taking 1,200 mg intravenously every 3 weeks. Investigators checked blood 3 weeks (second dose) and 6 weeks after treatment start.

Study-wide findings and caveats: Tumor-associated blood clones were expanded more by durable-benefit patients at 3 weeks.

V lost 2 bases and J 5 bases, leaving 10 bases between the germline ends. Germline CDR1 and CDR2: SGHRS and YFSETQ. CDR3 length equals 13 residues. The diagnosis in patients was locally advanced or metastatic urothelial carcinoma. In regard to this clone: Its antigen remains unidentified.

Using immunoSEQ multiplex PCR, the repertoire was profiled, and TCRdb retains in-frame clones only, with some absent. Found here are roughly 20,000 clones, around 88% of them singletons; the top ten hold around 3.5%. The sequence derives from a man aged 45-65 years with urothelial cancer. Sequencing used PBMCs, obtained around atezolizumab (anti-PD-L1) treatment. The V call is TRBV5-1, the J call TRBJ1-1; maybe TRBD1 (5 bases). CDR3 DNA: TGCGCCAGCAGCTTCATGGGGGGTACTGAAGCTTTCTTT. Amino acids: CASSFMGGTEAFF.